Sequencing of this TCR beta chain was carried out in a study of T cells in Graves' hyperthyroidism and ophthalmopathy. This CDR3 comprises 12 residues. The germline V gene has CDR1 MNHEY and CDR2 SVGEGT. Trimming pared 6 bases from V and 7 bases from J, leaving 12 bases between. Notes on the study in general: With a median lead of 6.5 months before onset, the model predicted ophthalmopathy. Stable hyperthyroidism and ophthalmopathy were separated using 13 V-J signatures.

Stable hyperthyroidism: no ophthalmopathy progression over 18 months of follow-up. Diagnosis rested on symptoms, serum thyroxine and TRAb, thyroid ultrasound, and orbital computed tomography. The TCR beta CDR3 regions underwent amplification using RNA transcripts as the source. The study used the HTBI primer set for a first-round RT-PCR of the TCR CDR3. TCRdb redid the calling of the multiplex PCR reads with MiXCR, one entry per CDR3 protein. The sample lists about 690,000 distinct CDR3 sequences, roughly a sixth occurring once. This clonotype was counted ten times or more. Its antigen is still unknown.

Sample: blood. The chain has TRBV6-2 or TRBV6-3 and TRBJ1-2; D unclear. This clonotype was sampled from a man aged 50-59 years with Graves' hyperthyroidism. In DNA, the CDR3 is TGTGCCAGCAGCCCCCGGGATCCTGGCTACACCTTC. Its translation: CASSPRDPGYTF.